This T cell receptor beta chain appears in the sequencing data of a study of T cell repertoires in cytomegalovirus infection. Study information: A matching HLA type, together with CMV infection, was signaled by public TCR beta signatures. Regarding the study as a whole: In two of eight donors, the top clonotype was HLA-C-restricted CMV-specific. Cumulative public TCR beta family frequency identified CMV carriers with the relevant HLA.

Many counts were recorded for this clonotype. The antigen is undetermined. With V trimmed by 4 bases and J by 3 bases, 10 bases remained unmatched. CDR1 is SGHTA, CDR2 FQGNSA, per germline. The CDR3 extends over 16 amino acids. One entry per CDR3 protein results from TCRdb running MiXCR on the reads. The table records about 97,000 distinct CDR3 sequences, about 15% of them present only once. The chain recombines TRBV7-2 with TRBJ2-7, with TRBD1 identical over 9 bases. The TCR originated in a human donor in good health (CMV status not recorded). Some clones in this sample may be carry-over from other donors' samples. Sequencing was done on a sample of PBMCs. CDR3 bases: TGTGCCAGCAGCTCTCGTTCGGGACAGGGTTTCTACGAGCAGTACTTC. It codes for CASSSRSGQGFYEQYF.